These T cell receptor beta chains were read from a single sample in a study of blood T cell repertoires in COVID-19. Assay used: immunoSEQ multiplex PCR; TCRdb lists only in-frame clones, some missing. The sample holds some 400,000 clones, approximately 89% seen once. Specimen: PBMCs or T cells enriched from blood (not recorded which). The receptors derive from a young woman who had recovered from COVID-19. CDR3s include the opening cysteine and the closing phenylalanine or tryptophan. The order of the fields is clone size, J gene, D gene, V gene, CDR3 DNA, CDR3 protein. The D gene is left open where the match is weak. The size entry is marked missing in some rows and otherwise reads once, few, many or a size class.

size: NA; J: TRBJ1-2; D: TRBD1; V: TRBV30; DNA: TGTGCCAGACGACAGGGTAGAGGCTACACCTTC; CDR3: CARRQGRGYTF
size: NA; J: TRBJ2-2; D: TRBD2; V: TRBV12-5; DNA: TGTGCTAGTGGGAAACCGGGACTAGCGGCGACCGGGGAGCTGTTTTTT; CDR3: CASGKPGLAATGELFF
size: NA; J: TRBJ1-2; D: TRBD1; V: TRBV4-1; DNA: TGCGCCAGCAGCCAAGATCACAGGGGTTTCTATGGCTACACCTTC; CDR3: CASSQDHRGFYGYTF
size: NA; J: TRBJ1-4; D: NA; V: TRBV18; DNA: TGTGCCAGCGCTAAAGGTGGGGGCGCAGGGACTAATGAAAAACTGTTTTTT; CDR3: CASAKGGGAGTNEKLFF
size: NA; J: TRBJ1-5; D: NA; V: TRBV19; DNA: TGTGCCAGTAGTATTCTTGACATGGCTCCTTCCCAGCCCCAGCATTTT; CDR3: CASSILDMAPSQPQHF
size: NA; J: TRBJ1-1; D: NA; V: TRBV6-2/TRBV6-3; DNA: TGTGCCAGCAGCCCGGTTTTACAAAGGAACACTGAAGCTTTCTTT; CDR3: CASSPVLQRNTEAFF
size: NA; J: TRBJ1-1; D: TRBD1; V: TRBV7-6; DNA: TGTGCCAGCTCCTCAAGACAGGGTAGGAATGAAGCTTTCTTT; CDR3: CASSSRQGRNEAFF
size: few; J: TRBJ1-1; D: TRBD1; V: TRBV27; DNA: TGTGCCAGCAGTTTATCGGGGGACAGGGTTTCAGGAGCTTTCTTT; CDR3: CASSLSGDRVSGAFF
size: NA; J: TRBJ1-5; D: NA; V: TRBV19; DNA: TGTGCCAGTAGTCAAAACATGGGCCAAAAACACGGTCAGCCCCAGCATTTT; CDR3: CASSQNMGQKHGQPQHF
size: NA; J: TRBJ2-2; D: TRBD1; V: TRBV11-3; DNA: TGTGCCAGCAGCACCCGGACAGGGGCTGGTATCACCGGGGAGCTGTTTTTT; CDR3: CASSTRTGAGITGELFF
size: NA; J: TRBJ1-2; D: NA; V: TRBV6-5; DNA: TGTGCCAGCAGTTTAAACAAGGAACGGGATGGCTACACCTTC; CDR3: CASSLNKERDGYTF
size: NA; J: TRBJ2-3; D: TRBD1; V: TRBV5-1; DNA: TGCGCCAGCGCTACAGGGGGGACCGATACGCAGTATTTT; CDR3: CASATGGTDTQYF
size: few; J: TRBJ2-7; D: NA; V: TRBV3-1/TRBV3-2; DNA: TGTGCCAGCAGCCAAGGATCCTATGACAATTTCTACGAGCAGTACTTC; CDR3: CASSQGSYDNFYEQYF
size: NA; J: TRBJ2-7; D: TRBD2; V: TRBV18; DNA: TGTGCCAGCTCACCTCGACTAGCGGGGGGCTACGAGCAGTACTTC; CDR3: CASSPRLAGGYEQYF
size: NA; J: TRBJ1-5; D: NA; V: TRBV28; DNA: TGTGCCAGCAGTTTAGGCAGGCAGAATCAGCCCCAGCATTTT; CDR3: CASSLGRQNQPQHF
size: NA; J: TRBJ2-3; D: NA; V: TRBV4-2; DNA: TGTGCCAGCAGCCAAGTATCTATCGCGGGATCGGCAGATACGCAGTATTTT; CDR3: CASSQVSIAGSADTQYF
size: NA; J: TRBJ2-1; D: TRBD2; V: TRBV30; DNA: TGTGCCTGGAGTGTAGGGACTACCTACAATGAGCAGTTCTTC; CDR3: CAWSVGTTYNEQFF
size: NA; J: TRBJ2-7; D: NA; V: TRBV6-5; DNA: TGTGCCAGCAGCCGTGCCTACGAGCAGTACTTC; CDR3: CASSRAYEQYF
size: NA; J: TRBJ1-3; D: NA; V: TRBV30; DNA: TGTGCCTCAGATCGCTCTGGAAACACCATATATTTT; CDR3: CASDRSGNTIYF
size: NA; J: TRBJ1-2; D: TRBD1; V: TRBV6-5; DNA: TGTGCCAGCAGTTGGGGACAGGGAGCAACTAACTATGGCTACACCTTC; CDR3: CASSWGQGATNYGYTF
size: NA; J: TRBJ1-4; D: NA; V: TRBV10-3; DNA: TGTGCCATAGGGGCGGGAGGGGAAAAACTGTTTTTT; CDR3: CAIGAGGEKLFF
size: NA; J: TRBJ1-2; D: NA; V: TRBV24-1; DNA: TGTGCCACCAGTGATTTTCTAAACTATGGCTACACCTTC; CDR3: CATSDFLNYGYTF
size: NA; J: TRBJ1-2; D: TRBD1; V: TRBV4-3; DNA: TGCGCCAGCAGCCAAGGGGGACAGAACTATGGCTACACCTTC; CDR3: CASSQGGQNYGYTF
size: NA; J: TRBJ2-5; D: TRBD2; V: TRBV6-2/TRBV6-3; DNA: TGTGCCAGCAGCCGAGCGGGGGTGGAGACCCAGTACTTC; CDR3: CASSRAGVETQYF
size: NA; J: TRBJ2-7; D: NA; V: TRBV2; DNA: TGTGCCAGCATGCCGACAGCAAACTACGAGCAGTACTTC; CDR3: CASMPTANYEQYF
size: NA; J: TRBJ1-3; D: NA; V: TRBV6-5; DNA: TGTGCCAGCAGTAGGGGTGCAGCTGGAAACACCATATATTTT; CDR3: CASSRGAAGNTIYF
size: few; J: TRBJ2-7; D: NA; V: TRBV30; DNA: TGTGCCTGGAAATCGGACTTTACTACCTACGAGCAGTACTTC; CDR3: CAWKSDFTTYEQYF
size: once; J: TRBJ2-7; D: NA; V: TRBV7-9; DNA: TGTGCCAGCAGCTCTTTCCAAGGGGTCTACGAGCAGTACTTC; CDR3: CASSSFQGVYEQYF
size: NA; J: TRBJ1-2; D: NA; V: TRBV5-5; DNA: TGTGCCAGCAGCTTTCGAACAGGAAGCTATGGCTACACCTTC; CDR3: CASSFRTGSYGYTF
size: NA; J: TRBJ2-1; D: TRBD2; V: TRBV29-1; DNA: TGCAGCGTTGATGGGCTAGCGGGGCATTACAATGAGCAGTTCTTC; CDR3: CSVDGLAGHYNEQFF
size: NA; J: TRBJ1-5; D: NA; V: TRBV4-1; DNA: TGCGCCAGCAGCCATGAATGGGGAGGGGGCAATCAGCCCCAGCATTTT; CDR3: CASSHEWGGGNQPQHF
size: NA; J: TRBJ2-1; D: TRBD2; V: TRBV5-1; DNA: TGCGCCAGCAGCGGTAGCGGGAGGAACAATGAGCAGTTCTTC; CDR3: CASSGSGRNNEQFF
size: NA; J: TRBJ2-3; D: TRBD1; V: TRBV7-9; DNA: TGTGCCAGCTTTGCTGGGGACAGAGTCACAGATACGCAGTATTTT; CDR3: CASFAGDRVTDTQYF
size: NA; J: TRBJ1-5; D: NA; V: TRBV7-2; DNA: TGTGCCAGCAGCTTAGTTGGGACACGGAGCAATCAGCCCCAGCATTTT; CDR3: CASSLVGTRSNQPQHF
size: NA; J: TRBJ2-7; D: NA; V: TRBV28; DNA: TGTGCCAGCAGTTTTTTCCCTGCCCGCAGAGAGTCTCACCCGGGGGAGCAGTACTTC; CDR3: CASSFFPARRESHPGEQYF
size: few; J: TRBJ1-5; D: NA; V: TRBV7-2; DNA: TGTGCCAGCAGTCCAGTCGGAAGGGGAAATCAGCCCCAGCATTTT; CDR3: CASSPVGRGNQPQHF
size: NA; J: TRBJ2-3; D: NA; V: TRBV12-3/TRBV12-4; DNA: TGTGCCAGCAGTGCGCGATTTGGTACGCAGTATTTT; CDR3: CASSARFGTQYF
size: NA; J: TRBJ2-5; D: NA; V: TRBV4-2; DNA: TGTGCCAGCAGCCGAGGATCCCTTTGGGGGGTTAAAGAGACCCAGTACTTC; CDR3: CASSRGSLWGVKETQYF
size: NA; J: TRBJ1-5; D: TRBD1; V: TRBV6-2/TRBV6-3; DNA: TGTGCCAGCAGCCCCAGACGACAGGGGAGCAATCAGCCCCAGCATTTT; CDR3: CASSPRRQGSNQPQHF
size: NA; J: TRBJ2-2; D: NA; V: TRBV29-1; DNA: TGCAGCGTTGGTTACAGGGCCGGGGAGCTGTTTTTT; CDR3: CSVGYRAGELFF
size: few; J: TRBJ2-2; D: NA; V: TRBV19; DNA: TGTGCCACCCATCTTGGGGGGGCGGCCGGGGAGCTGTTTTTT; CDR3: CATHLGGAAGELFF
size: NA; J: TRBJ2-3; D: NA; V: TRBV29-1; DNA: TGCAGCGTTGACGGCGGAGGAAGAGCGACAGATACGCAGTATTTT; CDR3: CSVDGGGRATDTQYF
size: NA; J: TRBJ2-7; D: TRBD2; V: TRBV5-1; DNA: TGCGCCAGCAGCCCGAGGATTGGGACTAGCTTCGACGAGCAGTACTTC; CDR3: CASSPRIGTSFDEQYF
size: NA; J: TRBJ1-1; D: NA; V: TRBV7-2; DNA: TGTGCCAGCAGCTTAGATAGGGGCGCGGATACTGAAGCTTTCTTT; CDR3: CASSLDRGADTEAFF
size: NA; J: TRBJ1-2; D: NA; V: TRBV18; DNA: TGTGCCAGCTCACCGCGTGCCGGGGGGGCCTATGGCTACACCTTC; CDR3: CASSPRAGGAYGYTF
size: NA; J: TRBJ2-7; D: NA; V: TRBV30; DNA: TGTGCCTGGAGTGTACAGTCGAGCAGCGAGCAGTACTTC; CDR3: CAWSVQSSSEQYF
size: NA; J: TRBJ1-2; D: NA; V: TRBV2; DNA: TGTGCCAGCAGTGAGAGGTCAGGGATGGATGGCTACACCTTC; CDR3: CASSERSGMDGYTF
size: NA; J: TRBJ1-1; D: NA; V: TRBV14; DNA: TGTGCCAGCAGCCAAGATATGTGGAGGGAACGTATTTCCGGGGAAACTGAAGCTTTCTTT; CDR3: CASSQDMWRERISGETEAFF
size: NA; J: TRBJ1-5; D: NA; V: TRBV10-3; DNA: TGTGCCATCAGTGAGTCGATCGGGAAACAGCCCCAGCATTTT; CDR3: CAISESIGKQPQHF
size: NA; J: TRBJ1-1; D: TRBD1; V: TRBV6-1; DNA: TGTGCCAGCAGAGAAGACAGGGGGTCGACTTTCTTT; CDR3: CASREDRGSTFF
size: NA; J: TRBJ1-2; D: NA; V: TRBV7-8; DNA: TGTGCCAGCAGCCCCGACAGGAACTATGGCTACACCTTC; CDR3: CASSPDRNYGYTF
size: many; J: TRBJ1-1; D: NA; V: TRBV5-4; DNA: TGTGCCAGCAGCCGGGGGGGCAGTGCTGAAGCTTTCTTT; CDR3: CASSRGGSAEAFF
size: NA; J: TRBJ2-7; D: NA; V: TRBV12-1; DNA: TGTGCCAGCAGCGGGGGACTCCTCTACGAGCAGTACTTC; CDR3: CASSGGLLYEQYF
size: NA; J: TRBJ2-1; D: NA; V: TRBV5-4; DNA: TGTGCCAGCAGCTTAGATCCTGGGCCCTATGAGCAGTTCTTC; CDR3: CASSLDPGPYEQFF
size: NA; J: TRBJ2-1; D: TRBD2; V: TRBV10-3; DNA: TGTGCCATCGGTCCCTTAGCGGGGGGGGACAATGAGCAGTTCTTC; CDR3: CAIGPLAGGDNEQFF
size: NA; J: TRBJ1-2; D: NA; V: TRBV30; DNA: TGTGCCTGGAGGGGGGGTTCGGCAGCCCAATTCTATGGCTACACCTTC; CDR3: CAWRGGSAAQFYGYTF
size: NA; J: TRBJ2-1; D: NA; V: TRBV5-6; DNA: TGTGCCAGCAGCCAGAGAGGAGGGGGGGTATACAATGAGCAGTTCTTC; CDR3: CASSQRGGGVYNEQFF
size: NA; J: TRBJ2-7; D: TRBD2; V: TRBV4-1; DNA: TGCGCCAGCAGCTTCGACCATGGGACTAGCGGCTCCTACGAGCAGTACTTC; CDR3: CASSFDHGTSGSYEQYF
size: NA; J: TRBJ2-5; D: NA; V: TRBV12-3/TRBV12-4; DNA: TGTGCCAGCAGTTCAGGGGAGAGGGAGACCCAGTACTTC; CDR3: CASSSGERETQYF
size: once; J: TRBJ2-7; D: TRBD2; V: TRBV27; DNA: TGTGCCAGCAGTTTATTCGTACTAGCGGGGGAGCAGTACTTC; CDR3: CASSLFVLAGEQYF